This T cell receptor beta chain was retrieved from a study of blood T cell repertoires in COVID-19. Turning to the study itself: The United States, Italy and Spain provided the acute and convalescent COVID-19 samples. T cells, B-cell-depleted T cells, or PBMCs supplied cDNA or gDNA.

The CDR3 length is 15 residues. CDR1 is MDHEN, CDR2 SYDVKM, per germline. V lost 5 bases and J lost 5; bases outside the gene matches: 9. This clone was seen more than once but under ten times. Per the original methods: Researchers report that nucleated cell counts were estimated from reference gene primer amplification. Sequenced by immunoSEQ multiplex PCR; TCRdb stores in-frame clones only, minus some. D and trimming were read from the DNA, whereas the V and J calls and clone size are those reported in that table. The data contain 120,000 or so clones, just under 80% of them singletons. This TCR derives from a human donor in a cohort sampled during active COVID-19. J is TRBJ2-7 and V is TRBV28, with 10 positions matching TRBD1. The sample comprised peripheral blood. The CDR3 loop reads CASSIFGTGVDEQYF. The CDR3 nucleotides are TGTGCCAGCAGTATATTCGGGACAGGGGTGGACGAGCAGTACTTC.